This T cell receptor beta chain comes out of a study of T-cell memory formation after mild COVID-19. Germline CDR1 and CDR2: LGHDT and YNNKEL (reference sequence). The V end was cut by 3 bases, the J end by 1 base, with 21 bases between. The CDR3 covers 18 residues. This clonotype was recorded a few times. Using its own MiXCR run on the 5' RACE reads, TCRdb lists one record per CDR3 protein. Among roughly 600,000 distinct CDR3 sequences listed, roughly 17% were seen once. This TCR came from an adult woman who had mild COVID-19 (a few samples of this study predate the infection). Cell type and time point are not known. Sample: PBMCs or a T cell subset sorted from them (not recorded which). The rearrangement uses TRBV3-1 and TRBJ1-1; unclear D gene. CDR3 protein: CASSHKTTYDGRNTEAFF. In DNA form, the CDR3 reads TGTGCCAGCAGCCACAAGACCACTTATGACGGACGGAACACTGAAGCTTTCTTT.